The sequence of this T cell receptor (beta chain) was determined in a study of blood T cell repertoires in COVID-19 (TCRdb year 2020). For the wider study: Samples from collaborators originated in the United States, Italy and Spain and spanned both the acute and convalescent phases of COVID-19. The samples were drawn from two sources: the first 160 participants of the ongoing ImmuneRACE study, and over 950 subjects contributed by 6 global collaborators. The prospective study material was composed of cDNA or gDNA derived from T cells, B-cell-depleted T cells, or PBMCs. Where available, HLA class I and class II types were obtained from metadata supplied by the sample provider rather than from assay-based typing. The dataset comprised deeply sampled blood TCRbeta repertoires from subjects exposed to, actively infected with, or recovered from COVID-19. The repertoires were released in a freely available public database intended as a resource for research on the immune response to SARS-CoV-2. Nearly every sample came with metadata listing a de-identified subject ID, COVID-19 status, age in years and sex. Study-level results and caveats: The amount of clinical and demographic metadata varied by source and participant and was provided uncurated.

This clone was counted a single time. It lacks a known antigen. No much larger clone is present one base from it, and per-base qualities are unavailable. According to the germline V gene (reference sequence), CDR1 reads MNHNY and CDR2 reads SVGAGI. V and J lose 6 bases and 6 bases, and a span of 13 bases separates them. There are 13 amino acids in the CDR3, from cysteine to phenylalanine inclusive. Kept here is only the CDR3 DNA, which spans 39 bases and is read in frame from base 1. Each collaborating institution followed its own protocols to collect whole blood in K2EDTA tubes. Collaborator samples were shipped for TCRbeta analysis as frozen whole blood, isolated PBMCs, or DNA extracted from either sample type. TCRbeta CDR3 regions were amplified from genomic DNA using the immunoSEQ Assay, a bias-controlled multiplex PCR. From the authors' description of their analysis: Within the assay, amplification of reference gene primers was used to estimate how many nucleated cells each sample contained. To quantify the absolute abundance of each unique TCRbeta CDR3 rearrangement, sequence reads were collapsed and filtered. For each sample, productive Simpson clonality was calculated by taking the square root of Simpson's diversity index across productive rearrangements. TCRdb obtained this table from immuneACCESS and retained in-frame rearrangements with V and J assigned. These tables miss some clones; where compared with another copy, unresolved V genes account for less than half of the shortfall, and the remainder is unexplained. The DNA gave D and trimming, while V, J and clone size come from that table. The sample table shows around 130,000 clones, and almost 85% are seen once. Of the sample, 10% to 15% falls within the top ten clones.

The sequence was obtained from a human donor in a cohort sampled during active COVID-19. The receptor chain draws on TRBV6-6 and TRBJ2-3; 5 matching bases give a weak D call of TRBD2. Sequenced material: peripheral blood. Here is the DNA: TGTGCCAGCAGCACCGGGATCGGGGATACGCAGTATTTT. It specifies CASSTGIGDTQYF.